This T cell receptor beta chain was documented in a study of tumor-infiltrating lymphocytes in oesophageal squamous cell carcinoma. The CDR3 covers 15 residues. V lost 5 bases and J 4 bases, leaving 17 bases between the germline ends. The germline CDR1 and CDR2 sequences are MNHNS and SASEGT. MiXCR, run by TCRdb on the PCR reads, gives a single entry per CDR3 protein. The table lists 20,000 to 30,000 distinct CDR3 sequences, more than 35% of them singletons. The table lists this clonotype with many counts. The sample comprised esophageal tumor tissue. The rearrangement joins TRBV6-1 to TRBJ1-2; D perhaps matches TRBD1 (5 bases). This clonotype was obtained from a male donor with esophageal squamous cell carcinoma. The CDR3 here is CASSYPGGTIYGYTF. Here the CDR3 DNA reads TGTGCCAGCAGTTATCCCGGGGGGACGATCTATGGCTACACCTTC.